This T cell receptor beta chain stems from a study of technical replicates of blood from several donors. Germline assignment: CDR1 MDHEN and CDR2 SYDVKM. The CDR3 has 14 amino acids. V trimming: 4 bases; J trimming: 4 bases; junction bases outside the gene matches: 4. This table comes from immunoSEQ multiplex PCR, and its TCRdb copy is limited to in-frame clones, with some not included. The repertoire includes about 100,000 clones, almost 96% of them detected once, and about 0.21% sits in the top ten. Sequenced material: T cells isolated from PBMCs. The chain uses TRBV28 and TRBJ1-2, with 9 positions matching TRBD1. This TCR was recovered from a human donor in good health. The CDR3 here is CASSSGQGRYGYTF. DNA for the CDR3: TGTGCCAGCAGTTCGGGACAGGGCCGCTATGGCTACACCTTC.